These 3 T cell receptor beta chains originate from one sample sequenced in a study of CXCR3-negative and CXCR3-positive naive CD8 T cells. The authors prepared UMI-labeled TRB cDNA libraries by 5' RACE. TCRdb reworked the 5' RACE reads into one entry per CDR3 protein, no DNA. The table for this sample gives 38,000 or so distinct CDR3 sequences. The material sequenced was memory CD8+ T cells from blood. These TCRs come from a human donor in good health. Some clones in this sample may be carry-over from other donors' samples.

The chain has TRBV20-1 and TRBJ2-7; the D gene TCRdb calls, TRBD2, cannot be checked with no DNA. CDR3 size: 15 residues. Germline CDR1 and CDR2: DFQATT and SNEGSKA (reference sequence). The CDR3 is CSARDLDLPAREQYF.

The chain joins TRBV4-3 to TRBJ1-3; TCRdb picks TRBD1, but there is no DNA to check that call. Looked up from germline, CDR1 is LGHNA and CDR2 is YSLEER. The CDR3 loop spans 11 amino acids. CDR3 protein: CASSSPSTIYF.

The chain uses TRBV29-1 and TRBJ2-7; as DNA is missing, the TRBD2 call by TCRdb cannot be tested. Germline values: CDR1 SQVTM, CDR2 ANQGSEA. The CDR3 is made up of 15 amino acids. The CDR3 protein is CSVEDYAGGPGEQYF.